The 10 T cell receptor beta chains in this list originate from one sample, sequenced in a study of cytomegalovirus exposure and HLA in healthy donors. PCR was performed using 60 Vbeta and 13 Jbeta primers. Using immunoSEQ multiplex PCR, the repertoire was profiled, and TCRdb retains in-frame clones only, with some absent. Among roughly 150,000 clones listed, more than 7.5% were seen once. The sample was PBMCs. These receptors came from a man between 50 and 59 years old in good health and CMV-seronegative.

This chain links TRBV25-1 with TRBJ1-3; D uncertain. The CDR3 length is 14 residues. Germline CDR1 reads MGHDK; CDR2 reads SYGVNS. V lost 3 bases and J 6 bases, leaving 12 bases between the germline ends. In DNA form, the CDR3 reads TGTGCCAGCAGTGATAACAGAGAACCAAACACCATATATTTT. Translated: CASSDNREPNTIYF.

The J gene is TRBJ2-5, the V gene TRBV5-1; 9 bases align to TRBD2. V shed 7 bases, J shed 5 bases, and the junction held 12 bases outside the gene matches. Germline-derived CDR1 and CDR2 are SGHRS and YFSETQ. The length of the CDR3 is 15 residues. CDR3 coding DNA: TGCGCCAGCTCTTCCCAGCGGGGGGCATGGGAGACCCAGTACTTC. Protein product: CASSSQRGAWETQYF.

This sequence joins TRBV27 and TRBJ2-1; 12 bases line up with TRBD2. Per the germline V gene, CDR1 is MNHEY and CDR2 is SMNVEV (reference sequence). This CDR3 comprises 14 residues. Trimming removed 11 bases from V and 4 bases from J; junction bases left unmatched: 6. The CDR3 loop reads CAVGTSGPYNEQFF. Here the CDR3 DNA reads TGTGCCGTTGGGACTAGCGGGCCTTACAATGAGCAGTTCTTC.

This clone occurred a few times. The J gene is TRBJ1-1, the V gene TRBV18, with 9 bases matching TRBD1. CDR3 length: 16 amino acids. V trimming: 6 bases; J trimming: 11 bases; junction bases outside the gene matches: 19. Per the germline V gene, CDR1 is KGHSH and CDR2 is LQKENI. CDR3 loop: CASSLEAGGQGPFAFF. In DNA, the CDR3 is TGTGCCAGCTCCCTTGAGGCCGGGGGACAGGGCCCTTTTGCTTTCTTT.

This clone was seen a few times. V usage is TRBV5-4 and J usage is TRBJ2-5; 12 bases line up with TRBD2. CDR3 length equals 16 residues. Losses at the gene ends were 3 bases for V and 3 bases for J; bases not matched to a gene: 6. In germline, CDR1 is SGHNT, CDR2 YYREEE (reference sequence). CDR3 loop: CASSSLAGGLKETQYF. DNA of the CDR3: TGTGCCAGCAGCTCGCTAGCGGGGGGGCTCAAAGAGACCCAGTACTTC.

The rearrangement links TRBV5-6 to TRBJ2-7; a weak D match, TRBD2 (6 bases). CDR3 length: 13 residues. V was pared by 4 bases and J by 7 bases, with 15 bases between. The germline gives CDR1 SGHDT, CDR2 YYEEEE. The CDR3 region is CASSRRLGREQYF. As DNA, the CDR3 is TGTGCCAGCAGCCGAAGACTGGGGAGGGAGCAGTACTTC. The entire variable domain, with the rest obtained from reference TRBV5-6 and TRBJ2-7, is as follows: DAGVTQSPTHLIKTRGQQVTLRCSPKSGHDTVSWYQQALGQGPQFIFQYYEEEERQRGNFPDRFSGHQFPNYSSELNVNALLLGDSALYLCASSRRLGREQYFGPGTRLTVT.

This clone has just a few counts. This chain connects TRBV5-1 to TRBJ2-2; D remains unclear. Between the trimmed V and J ends, which lost 2 bases and 0 bases, there was a span of 8 bases. Looked up from germline, CDR1 is SGHRS and CDR2 is YFSETQ. The CDR3 runs to 15 residues. In DNA form, the CDR3 reads TGCGCCAGCAGCTTTAGCTCCACGAACACCGGGGAGCTGTTTTTT. Translated, it gives CASSFSSTNTGELFF.

In this sample, this clone turned up a few times. The chain combines TRBV6-5 with TRBJ2-5; 9 nucleotides agree with TRBD1. Germline values: CDR1 MNHEY, CDR2 SVGAGI. The CDR3 totals 14 residues. Unmatched junction bases numbered 8, after V lost 6 bases and J lost 6 bases. DNA of the CDR3: TGTGCCAGCAGCAGACAGGGGGATAGTAAGACCCAGTACTTC. It yields the protein CASSRQGDSKTQYF.

On this clone itself: The junction departs from the called germline gene at one end, perhaps through a read error. The chain couples TRBV7-7 to TRBJ2-2; 9 bases fit TRBD2. Germline CDR1 is SSHAT and CDR2 is FNYEAQ (reference sequence). The CDR3 consists of 16 residues. CDR3 sequence: CASSPRRGGGSGELFF. CDR3 in DNA: TGTGCTAGCAGCCCCCGGCGGGGGGGCGGATCCGGGGAGCTGTTTTTT.

This rearrangement joins TRBV25-1 to TRBJ2-2; a weak D match, TRBD2 (6 bases). Germline CDR1 is MGHDK and CDR2 is SYGVNS. The CDR3 has 13 residues. V was pared by 3 bases and J by 6 bases, with 8 bases between. The CDR3 DNA reads as TGTGCCAGCAGTGACGGGGAGGCCGGGGAGCTGTTTTTT. Its translation: CASSDGEAGELFF.